A selection of T cell receptor beta chains follows, all from one sample in a study of blood T cell repertoires in COVID-19. Sequencing used immunoSEQ multiplex PCR; TCRdb keeps in-frame clones, though not all of them. The sample contains over 35,000 clones, around 81% of which appear only once. The source material was peripheral blood. The source of these receptors is a human donor in a cohort sampled during active COVID-19. CDR3s include the opening cysteine and the closing phenylalanine or tryptophan. The D gene is left open where the match is weak. Clone size is given for some rows only: seen once, a few or many times, or a class if the clone is expanded.

CASSVWGTPNTGELFF | TGTGCCAGCAGCGTATGGGGGACACCGAACACCGGGGAGCTGTTTTTT | NA | TRBJ2-2 | TRBV9 | NA
CASSLSGGKTQYF | TGTGCCAGCAGCCTTAGCGGGGGTAAGACCCAGTACTTC | NA | TRBJ2-5 | TRBV13 | TRBD2
CASRQSHQGDEQYF | TGTGCCAGCAGACAATCGCATCAGGGGGATGAGCAGTACTTC | NA | TRBJ2-7 | TRBV7-8 | TRBD1
CASSSDSLAQAPLHF | TGTGCCAGCAGTTCGGACAGTCTTGCGCAGGCACCCCTCCACTTT | NA | TRBJ1-6 | TRBV27 | NA
CASSPSGYEEVYGYTF | TGTGCCAGCTCACCTTCGGGATACGAAGAGGTATATGGCTACACCTTC | NA | TRBJ1-2 | TRBV18 | NA
CASSLKDTQYF | TGTGCCAGCAGTCTTAAAGATACGCAGTATTTT | few | TRBJ2-3 | TRBV12-3/TRBV12-4 | NA
CASSQVDRGQADTQYF | TGCGCCAGCAGCCAAGTTGACAGGGGGCAGGCAGATACGCAGTATTTT | once | TRBJ2-3 | TRBV4-3 | TRBD1
CASSYPTGIGELFF | TGTGCCAGCAGCTACCCGACAGGGATCGGGGAGCTGTTTTTT | NA | TRBJ2-2 | TRBV11-2 | TRBD1
CASSLATGAQPQHF | TGTGCCAGCAGCTTAGCGACAGGGGCTCAGCCCCAGCATTTT | few | TRBJ1-5 | TRBV7-2 | TRBD1
CAWSTKFRGKVQYF | TGTGCCTGGAGTACCAAGTTCCGGGGTAAGGTGCAGTACTTC | NA | TRBJ2-7 | TRBV30 | NA
CASSRQGAVGATEAFF | TGTGCCAGCAGTCGACAGGGGGCGGTCGGAGCTACTGAAGCTTTCTTT | NA | TRBJ1-1 | TRBV6-6 | TRBD1
CASSPGTPNTEAFF | TGTGCCAGCAGCCCGGGGACACCGAACACTGAAGCTTTCTTT | medium-sized | TRBJ1-1 | TRBV11-1 | NA
CSARQSNTEAFF | TGCAGCGCCAGACAGAGTAACACTGAAGCTTTCTTT | NA | TRBJ1-1 | TRBV29-1 | NA
CASSELPGTEAFGGYTF | TGTGCCAGCAGTGAACTTCCCGGGACAGAAGCCTTCGGGGGCTACACCTTC | once | TRBJ1-2 | TRBV6-1 | TRBD1
CASTSSGHRQFF | TGTGCCAGTACCTCAAGCGGTCACAGGCAGTTCTTC | NA | TRBJ2-1 | TRBV19 | NA
CASRGDRAYEQYF | TGTGCCAGCAGGGGGGACAGGGCCTACGAGCAGTACTTC | NA | TRBJ2-7 | TRBV6-5 | TRBD1
CSGTERTEAFF | TGCAGCGGGACAGAACGGACTGAAGCTTTCTTT | NA | TRBJ1-1 | TRBV29-1 | NA
CASSLEIWRQDNEKLFF | TGTGCCAGTAGTTTAGAGATCTGGAGGCAGGATAATGAAAAACTGTTTTTT | NA | TRBJ1-4 | TRBV19 | NA
CASSWGQGMSGYTF | TGTGCCAGCAGTTGGGGACAGGGAATGAGTGGCTACACCTTC | NA | TRBJ1-2 | TRBV25-1 | TRBD1
CASSMDRVYGYTF | TGTGCCAGCAGCATGGACAGGGTTTATGGCTACACCTTC | NA | TRBJ1-2 | TRBV5-6 | TRBD1
CASSLDWTASYEQYF | TGTGCCAGCAGCTTAGATTGGACAGCCTCCTACGAGCAGTACTTC | NA | TRBJ2-7 | TRBV7-2 | NA
CASGLTGTGFGEAFF | TGTGCCAGCGGACTAACCGGGACAGGGTTTGGTGAAGCTTTCTTT | NA | TRBJ1-1 | TRBV6-5 | TRBD1
CAWSQQGADGYTF | TGTGCCTGGAGTCAACAGGGGGCGGATGGCTACACCTTC | NA | TRBJ1-2 | TRBV30 | TRBD1
CASSQPPSTSGGALVYF | TGTGCCAGCAGCCAACCGCCCAGTACTAGCGGGGGGGCCCTCGTGTACTTC | NA | TRBJ2-7 | TRBV3-1/TRBV3-2 | TRBD2
CASSLDGQPSYEQYF | TGTGCCAGCAGCTTAGATGGACAGCCGTCCTACGAGCAGTACTTC | NA | TRBJ2-7 | TRBV7-2 | NA
CASSPPGNEKLFF | TGTGCCAGCAGCCCGCCCGGTAATGAAAAACTGTTTTTT | NA | TRBJ1-4 | TRBV5-5 | NA
CASSALNTGELFF | TGTGCCAGCAGCGCCCTGAACACCGGGGAGCTGTTTTTT | NA | TRBJ2-2 | TRBV9 | NA
CASSLAQGPQGNTGELFF | TGCGCCAGCAGCTTGGCACAGGGACCCCAAGGGAACACCGGGGAGCTGTTTTTT | once | TRBJ2-2 | TRBV5-1 | NA
CASSQDPPKGIMTKNIQYF | TGCGCCAGCAGCCAAGATCCCCCTAAGGGGATAATGACCAAAAACATTCAGTACTTC | NA | TRBJ2-4 | TRBV4-3 | NA
CASSSLLVGAGETQYF | TGTGCCAGCAGCTCGCTCCTCGTGGGGGCTGGCGAGACCCAGTACTTC | NA | TRBJ2-5 | TRBV7-2 | NA
CASSFPTGGIYEQYF | TGTGCCAGCAGTTTTCCCACAGGGGGAATCTATGAGCAGTACTTC | NA | TRBJ2-7 | TRBV27 | TRBD1
CASSEPQGGAEAFF | TGTGCCAGCAGTGAACCCCAAGGGGGGGCTGAAGCTTTCTTT | NA | TRBJ1-1 | TRBV6-1 | NA